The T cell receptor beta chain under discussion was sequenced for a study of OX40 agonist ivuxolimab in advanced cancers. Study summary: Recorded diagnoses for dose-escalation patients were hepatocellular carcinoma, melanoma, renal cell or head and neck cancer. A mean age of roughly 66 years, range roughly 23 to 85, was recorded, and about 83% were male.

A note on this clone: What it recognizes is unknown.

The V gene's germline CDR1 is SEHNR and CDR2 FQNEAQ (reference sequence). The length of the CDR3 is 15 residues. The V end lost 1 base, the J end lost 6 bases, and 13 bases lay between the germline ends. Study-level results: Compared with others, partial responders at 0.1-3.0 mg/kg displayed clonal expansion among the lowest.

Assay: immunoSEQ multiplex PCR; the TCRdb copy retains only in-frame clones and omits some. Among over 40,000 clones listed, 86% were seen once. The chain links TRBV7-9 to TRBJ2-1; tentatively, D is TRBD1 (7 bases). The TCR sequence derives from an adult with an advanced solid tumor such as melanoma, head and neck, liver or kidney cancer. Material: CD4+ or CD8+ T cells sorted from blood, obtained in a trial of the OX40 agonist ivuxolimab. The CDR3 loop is CASSLDSQGGNEQFF. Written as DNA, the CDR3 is TGTGCCAGCAGCTTAGACTCCCAGGGGGGCAATGAGCAGTTCTTC.